Below, 4 T cell receptor beta chains from the same sample are listed, as sequenced in a study of early T cells in non-severe SARS-CoV-2 infection. One entry per CDR3 protein results from TCRdb running MiXCR on the 5' RACE reads. The table lists around 25,000 distinct CDR3 sequences, over 3.5% of them singletons. Sequencing used whole blood. These receptors were taken from an adult who was a healthcare worker with PCR-confirmed SARS-CoV-2 infection or an uninfected control (not recorded which).

The sample holds many counts of this clonotype. The genes are TRBV27 and TRBJ1-1, with D unresolved. This CDR3 has 14 residues. Looked up from germline, CDR1 is MNHEY and CDR2 is SMNVEV (reference sequence). The germline V and J ends were trimmed by 2 bases and 0 bases, with 7 bases remaining between them. CDR3 residues: CASSLARLNTEAFF. CDR3 in DNA: TGTGCCAGCAGTTTAGCCAGATTGAACACTGAAGCTTTCTTT.

This clonotype was observed a few times. V and J are TRBV7-9 and TRBJ1-4, with 9 nucleotides matching TRBD1. CDR1 and CDR2 (germline): SEHNR, FQNEAQ (reference sequence). This CDR3 is built from 16 residues. V lost 1 base and J lost 0; bases outside the gene matches: 0. CDR3 in amino acids: CASSLGTGATNEKLFF. The CDR3, as DNA: TGTGCCAGCAGCTTAGGGACAGGGGCAACTAATGAAAAACTGTTTTTT.

This clonotype was seen a handful of times. This chain joins TRBV19 and TRBJ2-2, with 11 bases matching TRBD2. CDR1 and CDR2 from the germline V gene are LNHDA and SQIVND (reference sequence). The CDR3 runs to 15 residues. V dropped 5 bases and J dropped 4; count of bases not matched to a gene: 3. For the CDR3, the DNA is TGTGCCAGTAGTGCTCTAGCGGGAGGCACCGGGGAGCTGTTTTTT. Translated: CASSALAGGTGELFF.

The J gene is TRBJ2-3, the V gene TRBV27, with 11 bases that match TRBD2. The CDR3 consists of 17 residues. J lost 4 bases, V lost 5 bases, and 11 bases had no gene match. CDR1 and CDR2 (germline): MNHEY, SMNVEV (reference sequence). The CDR3 loop is CASSTPGSGRASDTQYF. The CDR3, as DNA: TGTGCCAGCAGTACCCCGGGTAGCGGGAGGGCCTCAGATACGCAGTATTTT.